The clone carrying this T cell receptor (beta chain) was detected many times. Its antigen is not known. The V gene's germline CDR1 is SGDLS and CDR2 YYNGEE. The V gene end was trimmed by 3 bases and the J gene end by 2 bases; junction bases not matched to a gene: 7. The CDR3 totals 15 residues. This sample is part of a study of early T cells in non-severe SARS-CoV-2 infection. Study-level information: Investigators sequenced bulk RNA drawn from unsorted whole blood, and chains remained unpaired.

Overall study results and limits: VDJdb matching favored anti-spike CD8 responses, missing private and CD4 specificities.

The protocol attached unique molecular identifiers to individual cDNA molecules. TCRdb itself ran the 5' RACE reads through MiXCR, one entry per CDR3 protein. The table lists approximately 26,000 distinct CDR3 sequences, about 4% of them singletons. The chain employs TRBV9 and TRBJ1-1; the match to TRBD1 covers 7 bases. Sequencing input: whole blood. The sequence derives from an adult who was a healthcare worker with PCR-confirmed SARS-CoV-2 infection or an uninfected control (not recorded which). DNA of the CDR3: TGTGCCAGCAGCGCCTCGACAGGGCCTAACACTGAAGCTTTCTTT. Encoded protein: CASSASTGPNTEAFF.